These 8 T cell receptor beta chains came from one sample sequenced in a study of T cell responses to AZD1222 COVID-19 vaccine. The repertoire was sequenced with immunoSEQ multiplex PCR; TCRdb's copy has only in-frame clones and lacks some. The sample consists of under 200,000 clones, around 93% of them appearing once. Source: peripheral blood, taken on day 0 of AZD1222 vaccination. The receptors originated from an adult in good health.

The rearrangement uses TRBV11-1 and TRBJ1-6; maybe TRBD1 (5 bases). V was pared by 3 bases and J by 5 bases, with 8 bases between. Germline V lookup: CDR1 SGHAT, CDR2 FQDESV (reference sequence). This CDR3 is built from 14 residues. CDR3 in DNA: TGTGCCAGCAGCTTTGGGGGAAATAATTCACCCCTCCACTTT. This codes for CASSFGGNNSPLHF.

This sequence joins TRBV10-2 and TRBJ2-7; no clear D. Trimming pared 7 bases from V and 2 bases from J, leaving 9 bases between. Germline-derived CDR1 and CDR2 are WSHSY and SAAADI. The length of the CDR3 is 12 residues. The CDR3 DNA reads TGCGCCAGCAAGAAACAGACCTACGAGCAGTACTTC. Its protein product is CASKKQTYEQYF.

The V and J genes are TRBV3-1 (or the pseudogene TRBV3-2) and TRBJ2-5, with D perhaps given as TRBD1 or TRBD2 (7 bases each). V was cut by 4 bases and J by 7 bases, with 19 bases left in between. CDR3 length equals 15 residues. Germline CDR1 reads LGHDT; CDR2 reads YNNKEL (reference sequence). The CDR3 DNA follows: TGTGCCAGCAGCCTTCTAGGCCAGGGGGGGACGACCCAGTACTTC. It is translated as CASSLLGQGGTTQYF.

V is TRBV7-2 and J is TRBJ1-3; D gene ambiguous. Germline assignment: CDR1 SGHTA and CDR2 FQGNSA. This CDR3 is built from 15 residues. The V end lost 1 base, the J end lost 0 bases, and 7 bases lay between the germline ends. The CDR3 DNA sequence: TGTGCCAGCAGCTTAGGGCGGAGCTCTGGAAACACCATATATTTT. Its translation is CASSLGRSSGNTIYF.

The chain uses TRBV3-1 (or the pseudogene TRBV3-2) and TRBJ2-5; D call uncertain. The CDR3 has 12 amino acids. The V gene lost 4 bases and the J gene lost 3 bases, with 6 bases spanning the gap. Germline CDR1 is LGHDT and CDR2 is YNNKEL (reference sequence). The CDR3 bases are TGTGCCAGCAGCCTTATTGAAGAGACCCAGTACTTC. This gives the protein CASSLIEETQYF.

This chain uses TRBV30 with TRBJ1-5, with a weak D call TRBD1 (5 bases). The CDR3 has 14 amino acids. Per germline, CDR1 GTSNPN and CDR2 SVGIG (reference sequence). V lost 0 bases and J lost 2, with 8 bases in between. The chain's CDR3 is CAWSVAGGNQPQHF. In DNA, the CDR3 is TGTGCCTGGAGTGTGGCGGGGGGCAATCAGCCCCAGCATTTT.

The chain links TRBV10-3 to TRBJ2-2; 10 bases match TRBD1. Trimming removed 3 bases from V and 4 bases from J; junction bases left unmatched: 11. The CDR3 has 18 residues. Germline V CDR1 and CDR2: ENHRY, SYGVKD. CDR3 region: CAISDQLDRGSGTGELFF. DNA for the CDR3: TGTGCCATCAGTGACCAGTTGGACAGGGGGTCAGGCACCGGGGAGCTGTTTTTT.

The CDR3 DNA follows: TGTGCCAGCAGCATAGCGGGAGCAACAGATACGCAGTATTTT. Its translation: CASSIAGATDTQYF. The chain is built from TRBV5-4 and TRBJ2-3; 9 bases map to TRBD2. Looked up from germline, CDR1 is SGHNT and CDR2 is YYREEE (reference sequence). J lost 3 bases, V lost 4 bases, and 3 bases had no gene match. The length of the CDR3 is 14 residues.